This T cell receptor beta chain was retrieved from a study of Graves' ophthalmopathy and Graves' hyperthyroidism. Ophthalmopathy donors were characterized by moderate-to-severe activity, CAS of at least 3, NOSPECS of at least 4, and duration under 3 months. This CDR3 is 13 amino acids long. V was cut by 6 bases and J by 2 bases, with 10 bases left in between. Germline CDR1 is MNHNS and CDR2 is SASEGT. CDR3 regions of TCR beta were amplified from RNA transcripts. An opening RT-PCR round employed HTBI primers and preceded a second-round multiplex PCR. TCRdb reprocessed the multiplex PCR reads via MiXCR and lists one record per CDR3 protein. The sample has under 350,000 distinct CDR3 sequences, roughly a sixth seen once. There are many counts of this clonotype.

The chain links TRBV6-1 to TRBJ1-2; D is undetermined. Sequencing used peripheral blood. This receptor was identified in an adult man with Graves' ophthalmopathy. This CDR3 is CASRDGINYGYTF. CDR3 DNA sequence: TGTGCCAGCAGGGACGGGATCAACTATGGCTACACCTTC.